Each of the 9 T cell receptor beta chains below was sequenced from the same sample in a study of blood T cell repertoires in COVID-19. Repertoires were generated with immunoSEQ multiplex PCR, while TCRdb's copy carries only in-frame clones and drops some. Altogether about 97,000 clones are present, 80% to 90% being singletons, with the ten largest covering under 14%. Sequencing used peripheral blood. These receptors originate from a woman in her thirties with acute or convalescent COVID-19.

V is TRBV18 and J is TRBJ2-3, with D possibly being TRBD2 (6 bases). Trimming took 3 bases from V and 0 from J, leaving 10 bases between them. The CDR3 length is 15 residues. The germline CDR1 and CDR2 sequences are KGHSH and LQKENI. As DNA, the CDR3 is TGTGCCAGCTCACCCCAGGGAGGTAGCACAGATACGCAGTATTTT. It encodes CASSPQGGSTDTQYF.

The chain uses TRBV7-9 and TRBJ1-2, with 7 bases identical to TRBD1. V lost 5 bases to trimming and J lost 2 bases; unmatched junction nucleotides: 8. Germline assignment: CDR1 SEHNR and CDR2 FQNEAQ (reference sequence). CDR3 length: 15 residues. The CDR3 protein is CASSQSTGTNYGYTF. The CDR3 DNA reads TGTGCCAGCAGCCAATCGACAGGGACCAACTATGGCTACACCTTC. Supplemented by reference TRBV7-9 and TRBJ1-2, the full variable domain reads DTGVSQNPRHKITKRGQNVTFRCDPISEHNRLYWYRQTLGQGPEFLTYFQNEAQLEKSRLLSDRFSAERPKGSFSTLEIQRTEQGDSAMYLCASSQSTGTNYGYTFGSGTRLTVV.

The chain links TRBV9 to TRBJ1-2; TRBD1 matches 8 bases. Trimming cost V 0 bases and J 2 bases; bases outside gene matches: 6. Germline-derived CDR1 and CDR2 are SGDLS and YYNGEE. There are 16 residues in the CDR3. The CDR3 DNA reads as TGTGCCAGCAGCGTAGCGAGGACAGGGTCCAACTATGGCTACACCTTC. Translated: CASSVARTGSNYGYTF.

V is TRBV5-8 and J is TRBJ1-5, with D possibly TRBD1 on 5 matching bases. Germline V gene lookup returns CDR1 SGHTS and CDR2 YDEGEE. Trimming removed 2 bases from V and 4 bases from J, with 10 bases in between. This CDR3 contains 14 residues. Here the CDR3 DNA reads TGTGCCAGCAGCTTTATGACAGCGAATCAGCCCCAGCATTTT. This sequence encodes CASSFMTANQPQHF.

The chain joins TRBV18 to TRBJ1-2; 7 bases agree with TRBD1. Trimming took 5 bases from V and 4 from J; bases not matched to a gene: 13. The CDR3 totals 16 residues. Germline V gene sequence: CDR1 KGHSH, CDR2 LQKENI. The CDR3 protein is CASSAVQGPDIYGYTF. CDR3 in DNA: TGTGCCAGCTCAGCCGTACAGGGGCCAGATATCTATGGCTACACCTTC. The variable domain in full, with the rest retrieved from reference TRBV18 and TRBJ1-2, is NAGVMQNPRHLVRRRGQEARLRCSPMKGHSHVYWYRQLPEEGLKFMVYLQKENIIDESGMPKERFSAEFPKEGPSILRIQQVVRGDSAAYFCASSAVQGPDIYGYTFGSGTRLTVV.

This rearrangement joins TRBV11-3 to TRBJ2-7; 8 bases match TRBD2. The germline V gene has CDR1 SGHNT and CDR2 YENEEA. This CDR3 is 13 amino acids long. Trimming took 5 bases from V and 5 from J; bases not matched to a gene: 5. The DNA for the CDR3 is TGTGCCAGCAGCCCCCGGGGGGGGCACGAGCAGTACTTC. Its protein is CASSPRGGHEQYF.

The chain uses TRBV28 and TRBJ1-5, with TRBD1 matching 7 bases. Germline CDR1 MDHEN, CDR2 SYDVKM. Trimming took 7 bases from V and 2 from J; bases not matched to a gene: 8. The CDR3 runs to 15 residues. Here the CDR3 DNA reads TGTGCCAGCACCTCGTCAGGGGGAGGCAATCAGCCCCAGCATTTT. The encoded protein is CASTSSGGGNQPQHF.

The CDR3 sequence: CASSSRATPNYGYTF. The CDR3 DNA reads as TGTGCCAGCAGCTCGAGGGCGACTCCTAACTATGGCTACACCTTC. The chain couples TRBV11-3 to TRBJ1-2; D unclear. The CDR3 runs to 15 residues. Trimming cost V 4 bases and J 0 bases, with 12 bases left between them. Germline CDR1 is SGHNT and CDR2 is YENEEA.

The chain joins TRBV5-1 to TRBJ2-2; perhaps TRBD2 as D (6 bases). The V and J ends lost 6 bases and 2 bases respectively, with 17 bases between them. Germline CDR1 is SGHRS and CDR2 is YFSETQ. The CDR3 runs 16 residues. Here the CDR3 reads CASTRRDPSNTGELFF. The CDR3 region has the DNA TGCGCCAGCACCCGGAGGGACCCTTCAAACACCGGGGAGCTGTTTTTT.